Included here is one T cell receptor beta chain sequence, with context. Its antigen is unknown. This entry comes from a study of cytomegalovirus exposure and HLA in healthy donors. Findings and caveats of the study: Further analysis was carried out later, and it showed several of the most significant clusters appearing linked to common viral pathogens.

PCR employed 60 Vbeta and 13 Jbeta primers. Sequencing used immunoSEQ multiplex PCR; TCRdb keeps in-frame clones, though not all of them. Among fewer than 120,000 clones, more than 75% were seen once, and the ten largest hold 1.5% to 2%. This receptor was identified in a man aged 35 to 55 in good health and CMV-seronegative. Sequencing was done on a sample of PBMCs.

CDR3 coding DNA: TGTGCCAGCAGTTTATCGGGAATGGGGGGATTTAACTATGGCTACACCTTC. Translated, it gives CASSLSGMGGFNYGYTF. The V gene is TRBV27, the J gene TRBJ1-2, with a possible D match to TRBD1 (5 bases). Per the germline V gene, CDR1 is MNHEY and CDR2 is SMNVEV (reference sequence). Trimming removed 0 bases at V and 1 base at J, with 15 bases between. The CDR3 runs to 17 residues.